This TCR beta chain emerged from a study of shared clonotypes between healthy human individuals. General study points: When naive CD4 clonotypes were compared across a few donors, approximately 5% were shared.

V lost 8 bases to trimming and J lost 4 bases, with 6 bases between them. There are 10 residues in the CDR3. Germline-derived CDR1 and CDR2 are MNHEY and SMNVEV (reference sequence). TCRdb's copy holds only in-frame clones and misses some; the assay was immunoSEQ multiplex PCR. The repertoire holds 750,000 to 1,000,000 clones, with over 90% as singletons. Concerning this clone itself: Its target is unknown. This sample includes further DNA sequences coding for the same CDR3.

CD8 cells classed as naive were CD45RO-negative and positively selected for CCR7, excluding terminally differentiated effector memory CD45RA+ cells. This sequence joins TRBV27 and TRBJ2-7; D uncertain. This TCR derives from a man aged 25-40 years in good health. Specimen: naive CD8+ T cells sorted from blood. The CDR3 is CASGLYEQYF. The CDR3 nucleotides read TGTGCCAGCGGCCTATACGAGCAGTACTTC.